The clone carrying this T cell receptor (beta chain) occurred once. Original data processing: Amplified reference gene primers provided the basis for estimating nucleated cell counts. The assay was immunoSEQ multiplex PCR, and TCRdb's table has in-frame clones only and misses some. That table is the source of V, J and clone size, and D and trimming were worked out from the DNA. The repertoire holds about 200,000 clones, with roughly 80% as singletons. V lost 3 bases to trimming and J lost 1 base, with 10 bases between them. CDR3 length: 14 residues. Germline V gene data show CDR1 as SGHRS and CDR2 as YFSETQ. Participant ages covered roughly 18 to 90 years across about 22 US areas. In Cohort 3, a recovered donor had either two negative PCRs, clearance, or symptom resolution. These data are taken from a study of blood T cell repertoires in COVID-19. The overall study: Samples taken during acute and convalescent COVID-19 were collected in the United States, Italy and Spain.

This receptor was obtained from a man aged 40-55 years who had recovered from COVID-19. This chain connects TRBV5-1 to TRBJ1-1; D gene ambiguous. Sequencing was performed on PBMCs or T cells enriched from blood (not recorded which). The CDR3 reads CASSYLTENTEAFF. The CDR3 DNA follows: TGCGCCAGCAGCTACTTAACAGAGAACACTGAAGCTTTCTTT.